The following is a T cell receptor beta chain sequence with its context. The specificity of this receptor is unknown. No per-base quality is available; no much larger clone lies one base away. Receptor amplification or capture employed the immunoSEQ multiplex PCR assay. A mixture of 60 forward primers for TCR Vbeta segments and 13 reverse primers for TCR Jbeta segments was used in the multiplex PCR. The CDR3 region of rearranged TCR beta genes was amplified from genomic DNA by a multiplex PCR assay. The Illumina HiSeq System was used to sequence the amplified TCR beta libraries as 87-base-pair reads. Per the source publication's procedure: A later analysis counted tens of millions of unique TCR beta chains across the 670 or so repertoires, and some 12 million of these chains were shared by at least two donors. Raw reads were error-corrected and collapsed into unique sequences by a nearest-neighbor algorithm in which closely related sequences were merged to remove PCR and sequencing errors. To assign V, D and J gene segments, CDR3 sequences were aligned to IMGT reference sequences. For a sequence to be retained, at least a six-nucleotide match to both a V gene segment and a J gene segment was required. A rearrangement was called productive if the CDR3 had no stop codons and remained in frame with V and J, and every other rearrangement was called non-productive. CDR3 was defined according to IMGT convention as the region running from the second conserved V-encoded cysteine to the conserved J-encoded phenylalanine. The earlier analysis of some 550 of the donors excluded any sequence lacking an unambiguous match to a single V gene segment. In an earlier analysis of approximately 590 of the donors, V segments were called functional above 56.7% productive rearrangements and were called segregating when the between-donor standard deviation exceeded 5%. A statistical classification framework was built for diagnosing cytomegalovirus status from the catalog of TCR beta chain sequences. V and J gene assignment, in a later analysis, came from comparing TCR nucleotide sequences with IMGT/GENE-DB human TR gene sequences. A later analysis assigned CDR3 sequences and most-parsimonious VDJ recombination scenarios with the TCRdist pipeline. A later analysis defined each TCR beta chain by its CDR3 amino acid sequence plus V-gene family, and excluded reads lacking a unique V-gene family. To address suspected cross-contamination and a sequencing artifact, a later analysis removed roughly 580 highly shared, low-generation-probability nucleotide sequences. A later analysis calculated a clonal expansion index for each public chain from normalized within-repertoire ranks of inferred template counts. In a later analysis, generation probabilities were computed using a VDJ recombination model fitted to out-of-frame rearrangements, and the results were checked against IGoR. In a later analysis, hypergeometric tests were used to score TCR-TCR, TCR-HLA and TCR-CMV co-occurrence, with a repertoire-size bias correction applied to TCR pairs. To estimate false discovery rates, a later analysis permuted the HLA or CMV assignments 20 times. In a later analysis, co-occurring TCRs were grouped using DBSCAN, and TCRdist sequence similarity was added for clustering within HLA-allele-positive subsets. Repertoires with fewer than 30,000 or more than 120,000 public chains, plus five repertoires with anomalous nucleotide sharing, were excluded from co-occurrence clustering. Here the immuneACCESS table is served through TCRdb, limited to in-frame sequences with V and J called. Missing clones are a known gap in these copies; in checked studies unresolved V genes cover under half, and the rest lacks a known reason. V and J calls and clone size are those listed in that table; D and trimming were worked out from the DNA. For this sample the table gives around 140,000 clones, of which roughly 86% were detected only once. Of the sample, 0.5% to 0.65% falls within the top ten clones.

This record comes from a study of cytomegalovirus exposure and HLA in healthy donors (dated by TCRdb to 2016 to 2017). Turning to the overall study: An earlier analysis of 550 to 700 of the donors reported approximately 290 Gb of sequence data and approximately 110 million unique TCR beta sequences from about 180 million T cells. To predict cytomegalovirus infection status, the study brought together high-throughput TCR immunosequencing, statistical association of individual TCRs with disease status, and machine learning. All discovery cohort repertoires had been generated on a single sequencing platform. To decide whether each TCR beta V gene segment behaved as functional or pseudogenic, an earlier analysis of some 570 of the donors relied on high-throughput TCR beta sequencing. About 280 gigabases of sequencing data and around 88 million unique TCR sequences made up an early release that covered approximately 700 HLA-typed donors. The number of donors typed differed by locus, with about 629-630 for A, B, C, DRB1 and DQB1, around 500 for DQA1, some 570 for DPA1, and some 440 for DPB1. The aim of the study was to test whether cataloging public T cell receptors could identify signatures of past pathogen exposure. A later analysis re-examined previously published TCR beta repertoires from just over 650 donors and added high-resolution HLA genotyping to investigate patterns of TCR occurrence. Among some 400 genotyped donors of the cohort, an average of 235,054 unique TCR beta nucleotide sequences were sequenced per donor, around 18% of them non-productive. Several DR-DQ haplotypes were treated as single units for association and clustering because of strong linkage in the cohort. Donor age, sex, ethnicity and CMV serostatus were collected together with the repertoire data. Along with the roughly 670-subject first cohort, a separate validation cohort of over 90 different subjects was used. Class I and class II HLA loci were covered by the typing at four-digit resolution. In a later genetic analysis, genome-wide SNP genotypes for about three fifths of the roughly 670 donors were used, and that subset was treated as a discovery cohort. Of the 300 to 500 genotyped donors, less than 90% were placed in the genetic ancestry cluster associated with self-reported Caucasian donors. In the later analysis, no new phenotypic data were used to find candidate immune exposures; instead, reliance was placed on TCR beta sequences and their occurrence across donors. The T cell repertoires of around 670 subjects were profiled by immunosequencing and related to cytomegalovirus serostatus. Beyond this particular receptor, the publication reports: CMV serostatus was the only immune exposure information available for the cohort. A further reported finding was that TCR beta sequences accurately predicted the HLA-A and HLA-B alleles for most subjects in the first cohort. Because the 87-base-pair reads could not distinguish some IMGT-functional V segments, including TRBV6-2 and TRBV6-3, those segments were excluded. A later genetic analysis reported fewer N-insertions in productive TCRs among donors in an Asian-associated ancestry cluster than the roughly 620-donor mean. When HLA alleles, especially DR and DQ, strongly co-occurred, TCR associations were difficult to assign to individual alleles. Correlated functional status among segregating V segments might be attributable to linkage disequilibrium, but an unknown experimental factor could not be ruled out. A later genetic analysis associated a missense DCLRE1C variant with V-gene and J-gene trimming of TCR beta chains, and an independent cohort replicated the association. In a later analysis, most CMV-associated TCR beta chains were found to appear HLA-restricted, with HLA associations seemingly driven largely by CMV exposure. While some public TCRs were present in many individuals, most TCR sequences turned up only very rarely across donors. In both the original and validation cohorts, the classifier was reported to diagnose cytomegalovirus status with high specificity and sensitivity. According to a later analysis, parvovirus B19, influenza, CMV and Epstein-Barr virus appeared linked to several top co-occurrence clusters. In vitro tests confirmed that a few of the cytomegalovirus-associated TCR beta chains recognize cytomegalovirus antigens. The study gave a list of under 200 TCR beta chains associated with cytomegalovirus. In an earlier analysis of around 600 of the donors, most TCR beta V segments appeared in productive rearrangements about 87% or about 30% of the time, broadly matching IMGT annotations. This cohort had only TCR beta chains sequenced, and the lack of alpha or paired-chain data limited which features could be detected. HLA typing was unavailable for some donors at each locus, so association tests used only the typed subset. The presence/absence analyses assumed that sequencing depth was roughly uniform across donors, and that assumption may not be true. In a later analysis, TCR association rates were found to vary across HLA loci, with the most associated TCRs seen for DRB1 alleles and the fewest for HLA-C alleles. A later analysis associated about 17,000 TCR beta sequences with specific HLA alleles at a false discovery rate of 0.05. In a later analysis, HLA-associated TCR beta chains showed more clonal expansion and lower generation probabilities than non-associated chains that were equally common. The authors suggested that the approach could potentially be generalized to other disease states and immunological phenotypes. Fewer than 20 rarely observed V segments, including chromosome 9 orphons, were excluded from the earlier analysis of almost 600 of the donors because counts were too low. A cluster of highly shared sequence variants was judged likely to represent a technical artifact of the sequencing pipeline.

CDR1 MGHRA and CDR2 YSYEKL are derived from the germline V gene. V loses 4 bases at its end and J loses 1 base; junction bases beyond the gene matches: 8. Spanning cysteine to phenylalanine, the CDR3 consists of 16 amino acids. The sequence is cut down to CDR3 DNA, 48 bases in frame from base 1. The cohort consisted of some 670 healthy bone marrow donors. At the time of sampling, all cohort members were nominally healthy, though unrecorded immune exposures were likely present. The donor tested CMV seronegative, placing the donor among the 350 or so seronegative members of the cohort. A peripheral blood sample was collected from each donor, and TCR beta sequencing was performed on peripheral blood mononuclear cells. Genomic DNA extraction from the blood cell samples was performed with the Qiagen DNeasy Blood Extraction Kit.

Recombination joined TRBV4-1 with TRBJ1-2; a stretch of 8 junction bases matches TRBD1. The sample consisted of PBMCs. The receptor was isolated from a woman aged 40 to 50 in good health and CMV-seronegative. The DNA sequence is given as TGCGCCAGCAGCCGTGCCTCGGGACAGGATAACTATGGCTACACCTTC. Its coded protein is CASSRASGQDNYGYTF.